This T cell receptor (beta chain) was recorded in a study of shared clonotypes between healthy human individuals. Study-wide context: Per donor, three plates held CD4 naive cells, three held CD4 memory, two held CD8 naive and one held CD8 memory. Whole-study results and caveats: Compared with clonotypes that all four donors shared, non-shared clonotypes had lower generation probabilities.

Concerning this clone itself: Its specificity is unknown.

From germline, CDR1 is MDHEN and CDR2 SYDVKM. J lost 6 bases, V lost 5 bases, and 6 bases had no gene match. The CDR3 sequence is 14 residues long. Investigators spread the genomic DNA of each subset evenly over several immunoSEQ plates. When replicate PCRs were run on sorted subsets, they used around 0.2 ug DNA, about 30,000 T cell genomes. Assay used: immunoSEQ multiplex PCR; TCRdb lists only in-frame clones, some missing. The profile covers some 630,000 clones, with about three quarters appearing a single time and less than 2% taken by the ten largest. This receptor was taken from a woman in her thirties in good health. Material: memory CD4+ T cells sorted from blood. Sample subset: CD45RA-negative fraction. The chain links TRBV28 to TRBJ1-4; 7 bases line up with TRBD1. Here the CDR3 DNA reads TGTGCCAGCAGTAGACAGGGAGGCGATGAAAAACTGTTTTTT. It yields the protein CASSRQGGDEKLFF.